The source of this T cell receptor (beta chain) is a study of blood T cell repertoires in COVID-19. Study-wide background: Italy, Spain and the United States were the sources of the convalescent and acute COVID-19 samples. The analysed material was cDNA or gDNA that came from T cells, B-cell-depleted T cells, or PBMCs.

The table came from immunoSEQ multiplex PCR; TCRdb's copy has only in-frame clones and leaves some out. The sample lists 150,000 to 200,000 clones, over 75% seen once, with 0.53% in the top ten. The CDR3 contains 15 residues. V lost 3 bases and J 2 bases, leaving 13 bases between the germline ends. Germline V gene lookup returns CDR1 SGHTA and CDR2 FQGNSA. The origin of this receptor is a man in his fifties with acute or convalescent COVID-19. The sequenced sample was peripheral blood. V is TRBV7-2 and J is TRBJ1-1, with a weak D call TRBD1 (5 bases). The CDR3 nucleotides read TGTGCCAGCAGCTTCCTGTTAGGGGCTAACACTGAAGCTTTCTTT. Protein product: CASSFLLGANTEAFF.